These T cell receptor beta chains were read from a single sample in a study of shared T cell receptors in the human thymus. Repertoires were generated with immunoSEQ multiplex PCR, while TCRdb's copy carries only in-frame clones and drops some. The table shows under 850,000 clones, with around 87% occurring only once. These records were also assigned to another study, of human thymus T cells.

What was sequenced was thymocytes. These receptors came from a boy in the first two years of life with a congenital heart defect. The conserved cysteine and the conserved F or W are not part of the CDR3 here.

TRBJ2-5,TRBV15,ATSRGDSETQY
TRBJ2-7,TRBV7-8,ASSLVELAGSYEQY
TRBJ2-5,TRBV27,ASSRGPTGGNTETQY
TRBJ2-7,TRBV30,ACRPRGGSGNNPHEQY
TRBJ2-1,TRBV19,ASSIGAGVDNEQF
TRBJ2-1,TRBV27,ASSVRGPSSYNEQF
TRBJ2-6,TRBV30,AWSVGQGAGANVLT
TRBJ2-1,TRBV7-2,ASKGGAGTNNEQF
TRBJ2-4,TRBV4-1,ASRPGALAKNIQY
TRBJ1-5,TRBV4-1,ASSQDGRGGNQPQH
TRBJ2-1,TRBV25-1,ASSDWSGSSYNEQF
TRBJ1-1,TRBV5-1,ASSFNSLNTEAF
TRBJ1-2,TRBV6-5,ASSYKAWGQTYGYT
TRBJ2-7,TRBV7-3,ASSFKPLPGYEQY
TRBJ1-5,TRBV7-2,ASSLRHASNQPQH
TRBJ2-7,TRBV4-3,ASSQEGGSGPYEQY
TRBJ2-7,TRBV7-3,ASSLGPAGRAHEQY
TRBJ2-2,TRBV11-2,ASSLVKGAAGKVPGELF
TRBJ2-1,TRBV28,ASTQSGGLNEQF
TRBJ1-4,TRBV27,ASGASTNEKLF
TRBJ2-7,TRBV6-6,ASSQGLAGEQY
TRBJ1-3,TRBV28,ASSPTRQSPGTIY
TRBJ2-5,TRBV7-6,ASSLIALSGRAVETQY
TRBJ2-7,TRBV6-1,ASRDRVSSYEQY
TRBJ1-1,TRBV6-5,ASSYSVPGMNTEAF
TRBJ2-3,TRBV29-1,SVDFGTGYFTDTQY
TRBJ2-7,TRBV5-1,ASSLDREEQY
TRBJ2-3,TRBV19,ASQSGTDTQY
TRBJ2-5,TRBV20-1,SARGGETQY
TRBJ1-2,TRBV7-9,ASSPEGADGYT
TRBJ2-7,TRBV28,ASSLTGRGAGEQY
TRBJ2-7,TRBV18,ASSSAAGQAYEQY